These T cell receptor beta chains were read from a single sample in a study of blood T cell repertoires in COVID-19. TCRdb's table, derived via immunoSEQ multiplex PCR, lists solely in-frame clones and lacks some. This sample has about 51,000 clones, with about 91% found just once. The source material was peripheral blood. These TCRs come from a man aged 50-59 years with acute or convalescent COVID-19. Both conserved end residues are part of each CDR3. The order of the fields is CDR3 protein, J gene, V gene, CDR3 length.

cdr3_aa: CASTTSGTNTYEQYF
j_call: TRBJ2-7
v_call: TRBV5-4
cdr3_length: 15

cdr3_aa: CASSRQGWYEQYF
j_call: TRBJ2-7
v_call: TRBV12-3/TRBV12-4
cdr3_length: 13

cdr3_aa: CASSSPGQGGRNEQFF
j_call: TRBJ2-1
v_call: TRBV7-8
cdr3_length: 16

cdr3_aa: CASRPRTGFGNTIYF
j_call: TRBJ1-3
v_call: TRBV19
cdr3_length: 15

cdr3_aa: CATSDPGSPPHNVLTF
j_call: TRBJ2-6
v_call: TRBV24-1
cdr3_length: 16

cdr3_aa: CASSIRRGINEQFF
j_call: TRBJ2-1
v_call: TRBV19
cdr3_length: 14

cdr3_aa: CASSLVPGEQYF
j_call: TRBJ2-7
v_call: TRBV11-2
cdr3_length: 12

cdr3_aa: CASMRLTERTEAFF
j_call: TRBJ1-1
v_call: TRBV9
cdr3_length: 14

cdr3_aa: CASSPPPGQGGEQYF
j_call: TRBJ2-7
v_call: TRBV4-2
cdr3_length: 15

cdr3_aa: CASSPAGQGRAEELFF
j_call: TRBJ2-2
v_call: TRBV7-8
cdr3_length: 16

cdr3_aa: CASSPRTGNYYGYTF
j_call: TRBJ1-2
v_call: TRBV5-4
cdr3_length: 15

cdr3_aa: CASSYSVINMNTEAFF
j_call: TRBJ1-1
v_call: TRBV6-5
cdr3_length: 16

cdr3_aa: CASSPGTGSGSPLHF
j_call: TRBJ1-6
v_call: TRBV3-1/TRBV3-2
cdr3_length: 15

cdr3_aa: CASSFGGISLNTDTQYF
j_call: TRBJ2-3
v_call: TRBV11-2
cdr3_length: 17

cdr3_aa: CAWARGTSGAVEQFF
j_call: TRBJ2-1
v_call: TRBV30
cdr3_length: 15

cdr3_aa: CASSLATAKNIQYF
j_call: TRBJ2-4
v_call: TRBV7-9
cdr3_length: 14

cdr3_aa: CASSYGGGVDEQFF
j_call: TRBJ2-1
v_call: TRBV6-5
cdr3_length: 14

cdr3_aa: CASSQVTRNTEAFF
j_call: TRBJ1-1
v_call: TRBV4-1
cdr3_length: 14

cdr3_aa: CASSQALQGPGYTF
j_call: TRBJ1-2
v_call: TRBV14
cdr3_length: 14

cdr3_aa: CASRLQGGGTEAFF
j_call: TRBJ1-1
v_call: TRBV28
cdr3_length: 14

cdr3_aa: CASSETGGRQPQHF
j_call: TRBJ1-5
v_call: TRBV2
cdr3_length: 14

cdr3_aa: CASSVGPARGGLETQYF
j_call: TRBJ2-5
v_call: TRBV9
cdr3_length: 17

cdr3_aa: CAWSPGSYGYTF
j_call: TRBJ1-2
v_call: TRBV30
cdr3_length: 12

cdr3_aa: CASSPPRDSSEQFF
j_call: TRBJ2-1
v_call: TRBV28
cdr3_length: 14

cdr3_aa: CASSPKQGPNEQFF
j_call: TRBJ2-1
v_call: TRBV18
cdr3_length: 14